This entry lists 27 T cell receptor beta chains sequenced from one sample in a study of blood T cell repertoires in COVID-19. Repertoires were generated with immunoSEQ multiplex PCR, while TCRdb's copy carries only in-frame clones and drops some. This sample yields tens of thousands of clones, of which approximately 80% are seen a single time; less than 75% belongs to the top ten. The sample comprised peripheral blood. These receptor sequences come from a man aged 65 to 85 with acute or convalescent COVID-19.

The rearrangement links TRBV19 to TRBJ2-3, with D possibly matching TRBD2 (5 bases). This CDR3 contains 13 residues. The germline gives CDR1 LNHDA, CDR2 SQIVND (reference sequence). V gave up 5 bases and J gave up 6 bases, with 12 bases separating them. This chain's CDR3 is CASSQLGGDTQYF. CDR3 coding DNA: TGTGCCAGTAGTCAACTAGGTGGTGATACGCAGTATTTT. Variable domain in full (rest from reference TRBV19 and TRBJ2-3): DGGITQSPKYLFRKEGQNVTLSCEQNLNHDAMYWYRQDPGQGLRLIYYSQIVNDFQKGDIAEGYSVSREKKESFPLTVTSAQKNPTAFYLCASSQLGGDTQYFGPGTRLTVL.

The chain carries TRBV5-6 and TRBJ2-5; D is uncertain. CDR1 and CDR2 (germline): SGHDT, YYEEEE. The CDR3 sequence is 11 residues long. V dropped 2 bases and J dropped 5 bases, with 4 bases sitting between them. The CDR3 nucleotides are TGTGCCAGCAGCTTCTTGGAGACCCAGTACTTC. Its translation: CASSFLETQYF.

The CDR3 loop reads CASSSQTGARRGYTF. The CDR3 bases are TGTGCCAGCTCATCCCAGACGGGAGCGAGGAGAGGCTACACCTTC. The chain couples TRBV18 to TRBJ1-2, with D unresolved. This CDR3 region has 15 residues. CDR1 and CDR2 from the germline V gene are KGHSH and LQKENI. The V end was cut by 5 bases, the J end by 8 bases, with 21 bases between.

This chain links TRBV4-2 with TRBJ1-1, with D perhaps matching TRBD1 (6 bases). V was trimmed by 4 bases and J by 1 base, leaving 13 bases between them. CDR3 length equals 15 residues. Germline V gene lookup returns CDR1 LGHNA and CDR2 YNFKEQ. The DNA for the CDR3 is TGTGCCAGCAGCCTCTGGACGGACAGGAACACTGAAGCTTTCTTT. Its translation: CASSLWTDRNTEAFF.

This chain uses TRBV6-6 with TRBJ1-3; D is ambiguous. The V end lost 10 bases, the J end lost 0 bases, and 7 bases lay between the germline ends. Germline loops: CDR1 MNHNY, CDR2 SVGAGI (reference sequence). The CDR3 is 12 amino acids. CDR3 coding DNA: TGTGCCACCTCGAGCTCTGGAAACACCATATATTTT. This sequence encodes CATSSSGNTIYF.

This chain joins TRBV10-3 and TRBJ1-5; 7 positions match TRBD1. The V segment lost 6 bases and the J segment 4 bases; nucleotides outside the gene matches: 3. The CDR3 has 13 amino acids. Per germline, CDR1 ENHRY and CDR2 SYGVKD. The CDR3, as DNA: TGTGCCATCAGCGACAGGGCAAATCAGCCCCAGCATTTT. Amino acids: CAISDRANQPQHF.

The genes are TRBV18 and TRBJ1-1, with 10 bases identical to TRBD1. CDR1 and CDR2 from the germline V gene are KGHSH and LQKENI. V gave up 3 bases and J gave up 4 bases; unmatched junction bases: 8. This CDR3 spans 16 amino acids. The CDR3 is CASSPGQGNGGTEAFF. The CDR3 nucleotides read TGTGCCAGCTCACCGGGACAGGGGAACGGGGGCACTGAAGCTTTCTTT.

The V call is TRBV20-1, the J call TRBJ1-1; TRBD1 might be the D (6 bases). Germline V gives CDR1 DFQATT, CDR2 SNEGSKA (reference sequence). With 3 bases removed from V and 6 bases from J, the gap between germline ends came to 8 bases. The CDR3 spans 11 residues. The CDR3 nucleotides read TGCAGTGCTAGCAGGGGCGCTGAAGCTTTCTTT. It translates to CSASRGAEAFF.

J is TRBJ2-1 and V is TRBV20-1; tentatively, D is TRBD2 (5 bases). The CDR3 contains 11 residues. The germline V gene has CDR1 DFQATT and CDR2 SNEGSKA (reference sequence). V was pared by 5 bases and J by 5 bases, with 7 bases between. The CDR3 sequence is CSARGDNEQFF. DNA of the CDR3: TGCAGTGCTCGGGGTGACAATGAGCAGTTCTTC.

This chain links TRBV7-3 with TRBJ2-5; D is unresolved. V lost 2 bases and J 5 bases, leaving 6 bases between the germline ends. Per the germline V gene, CDR1 is SGHTA and CDR2 is FQGTGA. The CDR3 consists of 12 residues. CDR3 loop: CASSLSEETQYF. The CDR3 nucleotides read TGTGCCAGCAGCTTATCGGAGGAGACCCAGTACTTC.

The chain links TRBV30 to TRBJ1-5; tentative D call: TRBD1 (5 bases). V lost 2 bases and J lost 2, with 10 bases in between. Germline V CDR1 and CDR2: GTSNPN, SVGIG (reference sequence). The CDR3 sequence is 14 residues long. The CDR3 is CAWSTTGGNQPQHF. CDR3 bases: TGTGCCTGGAGTACCACAGGAGGCAATCAGCCCCAGCATTTT.

J is TRBJ1-5 and V is TRBV29-1; perhaps TRBD1 as D (6 bases). Germline values: CDR1 SQVTM, CDR2 ANQGSEA. There are 13 residues in the CDR3. With 4 bases removed from V and 4 bases from J, the gap between germline ends came to 11 bases. The CDR3 sequence: CSVGGGLNQPQHF. The CDR3 coding sequence is TGCAGCGTTGGGGGGGGGCTGAATCAGCCCCAGCATTTT. The full variable domain, with the rest looked up from reference TRBV29-1 and TRBJ1-5, is SAVISQKPSRDICQRGTSLTIQCQVDSQVTMMFWYRQQPGQSLTLIATANQGSEATYESGFVIDKFPISRPNLTFSTLTVSNMSPEDSSIYLCSVGGGLNQPQHFGDGTRLSIL.

This chain joins TRBV6-2 or TRBV6-3 and TRBJ1-1, with TRBD1 matching over 7 bases. V lost 2 bases, J lost 5 bases, and 14 bases stayed unmatched. Germline CDR1 reads MNHEY; CDR2 reads SVGEGT. The CDR3 runs to 17 residues. Here the CDR3 reads CASSYRPHGTVKTEAFF. The CDR3 DNA reads as TGTGCCAGCAGTTACCGCCCCCACGGGACAGTTAAAACTGAAGCTTTCTTT.

The gene calls are TRBV6-5 and TRBJ1-2; tentative D call: TRBD1 (6 bases). Per germline, CDR1 MNHEY and CDR2 SVGAGI. With 8 bases removed from V and 3 bases from J, the gap between germline ends came to 10 bases. The CDR3 contains 12 residues. The CDR3 here is CASGGGDYGYTF. CDR3 coding DNA: TGTGCCAGCGGGGGGGGCGACTATGGCTACACCTTC.

The chain carries TRBV19 and TRBJ1-2; a weak D match, TRBD1 (6 bases). The CDR3 contains 15 residues. Germline assignment: CDR1 LNHDA and CDR2 SQIVND (reference sequence). V lost 5 bases, J lost 5 bases, and 18 bases lay in between. The CDR3 coding sequence is TGTGCCAGTAGTGCCTTACAGGGTTTCTCTTATGGCTACACCTTC. Its translation: CASSALQGFSYGYTF.

The chain recombines TRBV19 with TRBJ2-1, with TRBD2 identical over 15 bases. The CDR3 totals 17 residues. With 3 bases clipped from V and 4 bases from J, the junction kept 4 bases outside the gene matches. Per germline, CDR1 LNHDA and CDR2 SQIVND (reference sequence). CDR3 sequence: CASSMFGTSGGYNEQFF. In DNA, the CDR3 is TGTGCCAGTAGTATGTTCGGGACTAGCGGGGGGTACAATGAGCAGTTCTTC.

The rearrangement joins TRBV6-5 to TRBJ1-1; 8 nucleotides agree with TRBD1. In germline, CDR1 is MNHEY, CDR2 SVGAGI. This CDR3 has 15 amino acids. J lost 1 base, V lost 7 bases, and 8 bases had no gene match. DNA of the CDR3: TGTGCCAGCAAATTACCCGGGACAGGGAACACTGAAGCTTTCTTT. It yields the protein CASKLPGTGNTEAFF.

The chain carries TRBV6-5 and TRBJ1-5; tentatively, D is TRBD1 (5 bases). Trimming took off 6 bases at V and 3 bases at J, with 12 bases between the two ends. This CDR3 region has 14 residues. The germline CDR1 and CDR2 sequences are MNHEY and SVGAGI. The CDR3 region has the DNA TGTGCCAGCAGCCGTCGCAGGGCCAATCAGCCCCAGCATTTT. This codes for CASSRRRANQPQHF.

The rearrangement links TRBV27 to TRBJ2-1, with a weak D call TRBD1 (7 bases). Germline V gives CDR1 MNHEY, CDR2 SMNVEV (reference sequence). Trimming took off 3 bases at V and 7 bases at J, with 19 bases between the two ends. This CDR3 spans 16 amino acids. CDR3 nucleotide sequence: TGTGCCAGCAGTTTGGAGGGGGCTAAGTGGGTAAATGAGCAGTTCTTC. The encoded protein is CASSLEGAKWVNEQFF.

This clone was picked up many times. This sequence joins TRBV9 and TRBJ1-1; D is ambiguous. The germline V gene has CDR1 SGDLS and CDR2 YYNGEE. The CDR3 runs to 14 residues. Trimming shortened V by 1 base and J by 1 base, and 8 bases separated the two germline ends. CDR3 nucleotide sequence: TGTGCCAGCAGCGTAAGCTACAGGAACACTGAAGCTTTCTTT. This encodes CASSVSYRNTEAFF. The full variable domain, in which reference TRBV9 and TRBJ1-1 provide the parts outside the CDR3, is DSGVTQTPKHLITATGQRVTLRCSPRSGDLSVYWYQQSLDQGLQFLIQYYNGEERAKGNILERFSAQQFPDLHSELNLSSLELGDSALYFCASSVSYRNTEAFFGQGTRLTVV.

The rearrangement uses TRBV24-1 and TRBJ2-1; 11 positions agree with TRBD1. The CDR3 length is 17 residues. V lost 4 bases and J lost 11; bases outside the gene matches: 15. CDR1 is KGHDR and CDR2 is SFDVKD in the germline V gene. CDR3 sequence (DNA): TGTGCCACCAGTGACTCCAGGACAGGGGGCAGGGCCCCCCAGCAGTTCTTC. It codes for CATSDSRTGGRAPQQFF.

The genes are TRBV3-1 (or the pseudogene TRBV3-2) and TRBJ1-1; D remains ambiguous. CDR1 and CDR2 (germline): LGHDT, YNNKEL (reference sequence). With 6 bases removed from V and 1 base from J, the gap between germline ends came to 9 bases. The CDR3 length is 13 residues. DNA for the CDR3: TGTGCCAGCAGTTCTGCCAGGAACACTGAAGCTTTCTTT. Encoded protein: CASSSARNTEAFF.

For the CDR3, the DNA is TGTGCCAGCAGTTTAAACGGGGGGGCAGCTAATGAAAAACTGTTTTTT. This translates into CASSLNGGAANEKLFF. The chain couples TRBV27 to TRBJ1-4; weak D call: TRBD1 (6 bases). CDR3 length: 16 residues. Germline V gene lookup returns CDR1 MNHEY and CDR2 SMNVEV (reference sequence). Trimming removed 2 bases from V and 3 bases from J, with 13 bases in between.

The CDR3 is CASSVSRTATPGSSYNEQFF. The CDR3 nucleotides are TGCGCCAGCAGCGTGTCCAGGACAGCCACCCCGGGGAGCTCCTACAATGAGCAGTTCTTC. The V and J genes are TRBV5-1 and TRBJ2-1, with a tentative D call TRBD1 (6 bases). CDR3 length: 20 residues. Trimming shortened V by 4 bases and J by 0 bases, and 26 bases separated the two germline ends. CDR1 and CDR2 from the germline V gene are SGHRS and YFSETQ.

The gene calls are TRBV4-3 and TRBJ1-1, with D unresolved. The V and J ends lost 0 bases and 5 bases respectively, with 7 bases between them. CDR1 is LGHNA, CDR2 YSLEER, per germline. The CDR3 covers 13 residues. Written as DNA, the CDR3 is TGCGCCAGCAGCCAAGACCCGGGGACTGAAGCTTTCTTT. Protein: CASSQDPGTEAFF.

This chain uses TRBV7-9 with TRBJ1-6, with 10 positions matching TRBD1. The CDR3 covers 15 residues. The V segment lost 7 bases and the J segment 8 bases; nucleotides outside the gene matches: 8. Germline V gives CDR1 SEHNR, CDR2 FQNEAQ (reference sequence). CDR3 nucleotides: TGTGCCAGCACCCCAAAGGGGACAGGGGATTCACCCCTCCACTTT. This codes for CASTPKGTGDSPLHF.

This rearrangement joins TRBV15 to TRBJ2-4, with D possibly matching TRBD2 (6 bases). Trimming shortened V by 1 base and J by 3 bases, and 10 bases separated the two germline ends. Germline V gene data show CDR1 as LNHNV and CDR2 as YYDKDF (reference sequence). CDR3 size: 15 residues. CDR3 loop: CATSRGGGDKNIQYF. The CDR3 nucleotides read TGTGCCACCAGCAGAGGCGGAGGGGACAAAAACATTCAGTACTTC.